The sequence of this T cell receptor beta chain was determined in a study of long-term antiretroviral therapy in people with HIV. The run of the v3.0 immunoSEQ assay was at survey level. TCRdb's table, derived via immunoSEQ multiplex PCR, lists solely in-frame clones and lacks some. Of around 30,000 clones listed, around 85% were seen once; the top ten hold just under 8.5%. In the case of this clone: The antigen is undetermined.

Broader study findings: Unavailable data included ART adherence, viral resistance and therapy changes (switches in treatment). Clones that expanded before ART (that is, prior to treatment) dominated the repertoire at all time points.

The clonotype comes from a man aged 40-49 years with HIV. The sample in question was unsorted PBMCs, obtained 3 years after starting antiretroviral therapy.

CDR3 DNA: TGTGCCAGCAGTGTACTGTCCCCAGAGACCCAGTACTTC. Translated: CASSVLSPETQYF. This chain joins TRBV2 and TRBJ2-5; unclear D gene. V was pared by 4 bases and J by 4 bases, with 10 bases between. The CDR3 sequence is 13 residues long. Germline-derived CDR1 and CDR2 are SNHLY and FYNNEI.